This paragraph covers one T cell receptor beta chain sequence. Its cognate antigen is unknown. This sample is part of a study of blood T cells in healthy people across ages. On the study more broadly: Template-switching capture recovered about one barcoded beta molecule per two T cells.

Study-wide results and caveats: Using unsorted PBMCs precluded a conclusive naive versus antigen-experienced comparison. In older individuals, TCR beta diversity per million T cells was lower, falling roughly linearly with age.

In each sample, at least 7 million PBMCs were isolated. A sample-barcoded 5' primer and a J-beta primer mix were used in a second PCR of roughly 7 to 11 cycles. One entry per CDR3 protein results from TCRdb running MiXCR on the 5' RACE reads. The repertoire holds over a million distinct CDR3 sequences, with under 45% as singletons. This clonotype was obtained from a woman aged 55-69 years in good health. The specimen sequenced was blood.

Here the CDR3 reads CASSSAGGPGDTQYF. CDR3 bases: TGTGCCAGCAGCTCAGCGGGAGGGCCTGGAGATACGCAGTATTTT. The V gene is TRBV7-9, the J gene TRBJ2-3; 10 bases map to TRBD2. The CDR3 extends over 15 amino acids. The V gene end was trimmed by 4 bases and the J gene end by 5 bases; junction bases not matched to a gene: 6. Germline CDR1 reads SEHNR; CDR2 reads FQNEAQ (reference sequence).